Shown below are 20 T cell receptor beta chains from a single sample sequenced in a study of blood T cells in healthy people across ages. Through a sample-barcoded 5' primer and a J-beta primer mix, a second PCR was run for roughly 7 to 11 cycles. TCRdb recomputed calls from the 5' RACE reads with MiXCR, one row per CDR3 protein. This sample carries 650,000 to 700,000 distinct CDR3 sequences, approximately 52% of them seen once, and the ten largest clones take roughly 14%. Source material: blood. The origin of the receptors is a woman aged 80 or over in good health.

This chain uses TRBV6-1 with TRBJ1-5; D is undetermined. The CDR3 is 11 amino acids. The germline V gene has CDR1 MNHNS and CDR2 SASEGT. V was pared by 4 bases and J by 5 bases, with 3 bases between. The CDR3 region has the DNA TGTGCCAGCAGTGCATATCAGCCCCAGCATTTT. Translation gives CASSAYQPQHF.

This clonotype was detected only a few times. V and J are TRBV5-1 and TRBJ2-1, with a weak D call TRBD1 (6 bases). The CDR3 has 14 residues. Trimming stripped 5 bases from V and 0 bases from J, with 9 bases between. Germline V gene sequence: CDR1 SGHRS, CDR2 YFSETQ. Here the CDR3 reads CASRLDSSYNEQFF. The CDR3 coding sequence is TGCGCCAGCAGGCTGGACAGCTCCTACAATGAGCAGTTCTTC.

As concerns this clonotype: This may be a read error, as it is one base from a much larger clone. The chain uses TRBV7-3 and TRBJ2-1; the D gene is possibly TRBD2 (5 bases). Germline values: CDR1 SGHTA, CDR2 FQGTGA. The CDR3 spans 17 residues. CDR3 nucleotide sequence: TGTGCCAGCAGCTCTCGGATCCGGGGAACCCCCTACATTGAGCAGTTCTTC. It yields the protein CASSSRIRGTPYIEQFF.

This clonotype was picked up many times. The chain recombines TRBV29-1 with TRBJ2-7; 8 nucleotides agree with TRBD1. CDR1 is SQVTM and CDR2 is ANQGSEA in the germline V gene. Trimming at V came to 0 bases and at J to 3 bases, leaving 4 bases not matched to a gene. The CDR3 is 14 amino acids. This CDR3 reads CSVEDATGVYEQYF. The CDR3 region has the DNA TGCAGCGTTGAAGATGCGACAGGGGTCTACGAGCAGTACTTC.

The gene calls are TRBV4-1 and TRBJ2-7, with a possible D match to TRBD2 (6 bases). Germline CDR1 and CDR2: MGHRA and YSYEKL. V was pared by 4 bases and J by 0 bases, with 25 bases between. This CDR3 has 19 amino acids. The CDR3 protein is CASSLGPQGGHGFSYEQYF. CDR3 bases: TGCGCCAGCAGCCTCGGACCCCAGGGAGGACACGGCTTCTCCTACGAGCAGTACTTC.

Of note for this clonotype: A much larger clone differs from this one at a single base, so this may be a read error. The gene calls are TRBV5-1 and TRBJ2-1; TRBD1 agrees at 8 bases. Germline V gene sequence: CDR1 SGHRS, CDR2 YFSETQ. CDR3 length: 15 residues. The CDR3 reads CVSSYDRGGINEQFF. In DNA, the CDR3 is TGCGTCAGCAGCTACGACAGGGGAGGTATCAATGAGCAGTTCTTC.

This clonotype appeared many times. Mismatch with germline at one junction end may stem from a read error. The chain couples TRBV29-1 to TRBJ2-3; 8 bases map to TRBD2. Looked up from germline, CDR1 is SQVTM and CDR2 is ANQGSEA. This CDR3 region has 13 residues. CDR3 nucleotides: TGCAGCGCTGAAAGGACTAGCAGAGATACGCAGTATTTT. Its translation: CSAERTSRDTQYF.

This clonotype was counted ten times or more. The chain carries TRBV24-1 and TRBJ2-3; D call uncertain. The CDR3 spans 15 residues. Per the germline V gene, CDR1 is KGHDR and CDR2 is SFDVKD. Trimming took 2 bases from V and 2 from J, leaving 10 bases between them. CDR3 residues: CATSDSGRHTDTQYF. The CDR3 DNA sequence: TGTGCCACCAGTGATTCGGGCCGACACACAGATACGCAGTATTTT.

This clonotype was seen repeatedly, ten times or more. This rearrangement joins TRBV7-9 to TRBJ2-1; no clear D gene. This CDR3 comprises 15 residues. V lost 1 base, J lost 6 bases, and 13 bases lay in between. The germline gives CDR1 SEHNR, CDR2 FQNEAQ (reference sequence). This CDR3 is CASSLGIGYGNEQFF. CDR3 bases: TGTGCCAGCAGCTTAGGTATAGGGTACGGCAATGAGCAGTTCTTC.

CDR3 bases: TGTGCCAGCAGCCAAGAACGGACCACGGGGATAGCGGGAGTGTACGAGCAGTACTTC. It codes for CASSQERTTGIAGVYEQYF. The chain joins TRBV4-2 to TRBJ2-7; 9 bases are shared with TRBD2. The V gene end was trimmed by 0 bases and the J gene end by 4 bases; junction bases not matched to a gene: 16. The CDR3 totals 19 residues. The germline gives CDR1 LGHNA, CDR2 YNFKEQ.

The rearrangement joins TRBV6-5 to TRBJ2-1; 9 bases are shared with TRBD1. Trimming at V came to 0 bases and at J to 10 bases, leaving 1 base not matched to a gene. The germline gives CDR1 MNHEY, CDR2 SVGAGI. There are 13 residues in the CDR3. The CDR3 DNA is TGTGCCAGCAGTTACTCGGGGACAGGGGAGCAGTTCTTC. Translation gives CASSYSGTGEQFF.

The rearrangement uses TRBV24-1 and TRBJ2-3; unclear D gene. The V end was cut by 3 bases, the J end by 4 bases, with 10 bases between. The CDR3 totals 14 residues. Germline CDR1 reads KGHDR; CDR2 reads SFDVKD. The CDR3 DNA follows: TGTGCCACCAGTGATGATACCGTCGCAGATACGCAGTATTTT. This sequence encodes CATSDDTVADTQYF.

The genes are TRBV5-1 and TRBJ2-7, with D maybe TRBD1 (5 bases). This CDR3 has 14 residues. Germline V gene lookup returns CDR1 SGHRS and CDR2 YFSETQ. V was clipped by 6 bases and J by 6 bases, with 19 bases between them. CDR3 nucleotides: TGCGCCAGCAAACCAGGGATGACCCCCCTCGAGCAGTACTTC. Its translation is CASKPGMTPLEQYF.

This clonotype was picked up one time. A read error may account for a junction end that differs from germline. V gene TRBV7-2 combines with J gene TRBJ2-1, with D unresolved. Germline V gives CDR1 SGHTA, CDR2 FQGNSA. This CDR3 is built from 14 residues. Here the CDR3 DNA reads TGTGCCAGCAGCGTAGGGCTTTCCTCCAATGAGCGGTTCTTC. It specifies CASSVGLSSNERFF. Complete variable domain (other parts from reference TRBV7-2 and TRBJ2-1): GAGVSQSPSNKVTEKGKDVELRCDPISGHTALYWYRQSLGQGLEFLIYFQGNSAPDKSGLPSDRFSAERTGGSVSTLTIQRTQQEDSAVYLCASSVGLSSNERFFGPGTRLTVL.

Points on this clonotype: Possible read error: a much larger clone is one base away. This CDR3 reads CSAGQGLNNEQFF. CDR3 sequence (DNA): TGCAGTGCTGGCCAGGGACTCAACAATGAGCAGTTCTTC. The chain combines TRBV20-1 with TRBJ2-1; D might be TRBD2 (6 bases). Germline loops: CDR1 DFQATT, CDR2 SNEGSKA (reference sequence). V shed 5 bases and J shed 5 bases, with 13 bases lying between them. The CDR3 has 13 amino acids.

V and J are TRBV7-9 and TRBJ2-1; 9 bases line up with TRBD2. V was clipped by 8 bases and J by 5 bases; unmatched bases: 10. The germline gives CDR1 SEHNR, CDR2 FQNEAQ (reference sequence). CDR3 length: 15 residues. CDR3 amino acids: CASSSIAGANNEQFF. The DNA for the CDR3 is TGTGCCAGCTCCTCCATAGCGGGAGCGAACAATGAGCAGTTCTTC.

V gene TRBV24-1 combines with J gene TRBJ2-1; tentative D call: TRBD1 (6 bases). Germline V gene sequence: CDR1 KGHDR, CDR2 SFDVKD. The CDR3 covers 15 residues. V was pared by 4 bases and J by 0 bases, with 9 bases between. The chain's CDR3 is CATSETGYSYNEQFF. CDR3 nucleotides: TGTGCCACCAGTGAAACAGGGTACTCCTACAATGAGCAGTTCTTC.

There are many counts of this clonotype. Germline is not matched at one junction end, which may reflect a read error. The chain uses TRBV5-1 and TRBJ2-1; 7 positions agree with TRBD2. The V gene's germline CDR1 is SGHRS and CDR2 YFSETQ. This CDR3 has 15 amino acids. The CDR3 spells CASSLLAGSYNEQFF. For the CDR3, the DNA is TGTGCCAGCAGTTTATTAGCGGGTTCCTACAATGAGCAGTTCTTC.

This chain joins TRBV6-1 and TRBJ2-1; 10 bases are a match to TRBD1. The CDR3 has 19 amino acids. Germline V gives CDR1 MNHNS, CDR2 SASEGT. V trimming: 6 bases; J trimming: 0 bases; junction bases outside the gene matches: 14. CDR3 amino acids: CASRPGDRGMRSSYNEQFF. DNA for the CDR3: TGTGCCAGCAGGCCCGGGGACAGGGGAATGAGGAGCTCCTACAATGAGCAGTTCTTC.

In regard to this clonotype: It is likely a read error, because the conserved phenylalanine at the end of the CDR3 is missing. The DNA is left out, because the CDR3 cannot be placed on it with certainty; the CDR3 is given as TCRdb lists it. The chain has TRBV9 and TRBJ2-5. The CDR3 is 15 residues long, ends included. Germline CDR1 reads SGDLS; CDR2 reads YYNGEE. The CDR3 is CASSVDATPKETLYS.